Listed here is a single T cell receptor beta chain. This record belongs to a study of cytomegalovirus exposure and HLA in healthy donors. PCR amplification relied on 60 Vbeta primers (plus 13 Jbeta primers). TCRdb's table, derived via immunoSEQ multiplex PCR, lists solely in-frame clones and lacks some. Seen here are 200,000 to 300,000 clones, about four fifths observed once, and the top ten hold 2%. Germline V gene sequence: CDR1 SQVTM, CDR2 ANQGSEA. This CDR3 spans 13 amino acids. V trimming: 5 bases; J trimming: 3 bases; junction bases outside the gene matches: 1. This sequence joins TRBV29-1 and TRBJ1-4; 9 nucleotides match TRBD1. This clonotype was sampled from a woman between 40 and 55 years old in good health and CMV-seropositive. Sequenced sample: PBMCs. This CDR3 reads CSVTGGPNEKLFF. The DNA of the CDR3 is TGCAGCGTTACAGGGGGCCCTAATGAAAAACTGTTTTTT.